Listed below are T cell receptor beta chains from one sample, sequenced in a study of CD8 T cells in Susac syndrome. Via MiXCR, TCRdb re-called the immunoSEQ multiplex PCR reads, giving one row per CDR3 protein. The sample consists of 350,000 to 550,000 distinct CDR3 sequences, more than 80% of them appearing once. Sequenced sample: CD8+ T cells from PBMCs. The receptors were gathered from a human donor with multiple sclerosis. Both conserved end residues are part of each CDR3. Each record gives: clone size, D gene, J gene, V gene, CDR3 protein, CDR3 DNA. The D gene is left open where the match is weak. Some rows mark clone size as missing; the rest say once, few, many or name a class of expanded clone.

size: NA
D: NA
J: TRBJ1-1
V: TRBV6-2/TRBV6-3
CDR3: CASSLLSSPGTEAFF
DNA: TGTGCCAGCTCCTTGTTGAGCTCGCCGGGCACTGAAGCTTTCTTT

size: NA
D: NA
J: TRBJ2-7
V: TRBV3-1
CDR3: CASSLGPRLTYEQYF
DNA: TGTGCCAGCAGCCTGGGACCAAGACTGACCTACGAGCAGTACTTC

size: NA
D: TRBD2
J: TRBJ2-5
V: TRBV6-6
CDR3: CASSYVWRGEETQYF
DNA: TGTGCCAGCAGTTACGTCTGGCGGGGGGAAGAGACCCAGTACTTC

size: NA
D: TRBD1
J: TRBJ2-1
V: TRBV7-6
CDR3: CASSRDSFPSSYNEQFF
DNA: TGTGCCAGCAGCCGGGACAGCTTTCCTAGCTCCTACAATGAGCAGTTCTTC

size: NA
D: TRBD2
J: TRBJ2-1
V: TRBV5-5
CDR3: CASSLVTSGDEQFF
DNA: TGTGCCAGCAGCTTGGTCACTAGCGGCGATGAGCAGTTCTTC

size: NA
D: NA
J: TRBJ2-1
V: TRBV18
CDR3: CASSPPTGTVFNEQFF
DNA: TGTGCCAGCTCACCACCCACCGGGACGGTTTTCAATGAGCAGTTCTTC

size: NA
D: NA
J: TRBJ1-4
V: TRBV5-4
CDR3: CATLDRTNEKLFF
DNA: TGTGCCACCCTGGACAGAACTAATGAAAAACTGTTTTTT

size: NA
D: NA
J: TRBJ1-1
V: TRBV12-3/TRBV12-4
CDR3: CASSYSHNMNTEAFF
DNA: TGTGCCAGCAGTTATAGTCACAACATGAACACTGAAGCTTTCTTT

size: few
D: NA
J: TRBJ2-1
V: TRBV27
CDR3: CATHSYNEQFF
DNA: TGTGCCACTCACTCCTACAATGAGCAGTTCTTC

size: once
D: NA
J: TRBJ2-6
V: TRBV10-3
CDR3: CAAWDAASGANVLTF
DNA: TGTGCCGCCTGGGACGCCGCCTCTGGGGCCAACGTCCTGACTTTC

size: NA
D: NA
J: TRBJ2-6
V: TRBV19
CDR3: CASSELMTSQSRANVLTF
DNA: TGTGCCAGTAGTGAACTCATGACATCACAAAGTCGGGCCAACGTCCTGACTTTC

size: NA
D: TRBD1
J: TRBJ2-3
V: TRBV27
CDR3: CASSDGQGTDTQYF
DNA: TGTGCCAGCAGTGACGGACAGGGCACAGATACGCAGTATTTT

size: NA
D: NA
J: TRBJ2-7
V: TRBV7-9
CDR3: CASSSSARLAVHEQYF
DNA: TGTGCCAGCAGCTCGTCGGCCCGCCTAGCAGTCCACGAGCAGTACTTC

size: NA
D: NA
J: TRBJ2-6
V: TRBV19
CDR3: CASQSSPGANVLTF
DNA: TGTGCCAGTCAATCGTCCCCCGGGGCCAACGTCCTGACTTTC

size: NA
D: TRBD2
J: TRBJ2-2
V: TRBV5-8
CDR3: CASSLATSGYTGELFF
DNA: TGTGCCAGCAGCTTGGCCACTAGCGGATACACCGGGGAGCTGTTTTTT

size: NA
D: TRBD1
J: TRBJ1-2
V: TRBV7-2
CDR3: CASSAGTDGGNNYGYTF
DNA: TGTGCCAGCAGCGCCGGGACAGACGGTGGAAATAACTATGGCTACACCTTC

size: NA
D: NA
J: TRBJ1-1
V: TRBV4-1
CDR3: CASSPQGTVLTEAFF
DNA: TGCGCCAGCAGCCCCCAGGGGACGGTGCTCACTGAAGCTTTCTTT

size: NA
D: TRBD2
J: TRBJ2-2
V: TRBV12-3/TRBV12-4
CDR3: CASTSGNTGELFF
DNA: TGTGCCAGCACTAGCGGGAACACCGGGGAGCTGTTTTTT

size: NA
D: TRBD1
J: TRBJ1-1
V: TRBV27
CDR3: CASSLTGQGQLNTEAFF
DNA: TGTGCCAGCAGTTTAACGGGACAGGGGCAATTGAACACTGAAGCTTTCTTT

size: NA
D: TRBD1
J: TRBJ1-1
V: TRBV11-2
CDR3: CASSTWGQGVSTEAFF
DNA: TGTGCCAGCAGCACCTGGGGACAGGGGGTGTCCACTGAAGCTTTCTTT

size: once
D: NA
J: TRBJ2-6
V: TRBV7-9
CDR3: CAEPGRSGANVLTF
DNA: TGTGCCGAGCCGGGCCGCTCTGGGGCCAACGTCCTGACTTTC

size: NA
D: TRBD1
J: TRBJ1-3
V: TRBV7-9
CDR3: CASSLVPGQGADTIYF
DNA: TGTGCCAGCAGCTTAGTACCGGGACAGGGGGCGGACACCATATATTTT

size: NA
D: NA
J: TRBJ1-1
V: TRBV29-1
CDR3: CSVPGVGKDGNTEAFF
DNA: TGCAGCGTTCCCGGTGTCGGAAAAGATGGGAACACTGAAGCTTTCTTT

size: once
D: NA
J: TRBJ2-7
V: TRBV27
CDR3: CASSSQADYEQYF
DNA: TGTGCCAGCAGTTCACAGGCAGACTACGAGCAGTACTTC

size: NA
D: TRBD1
J: TRBJ2-7
V: TRBV29-1
CDR3: CSVGGQGPYEQYF
DNA: TGCAGCGTTGGGGGACAGGGACCCTACGAGCAGTACTTC